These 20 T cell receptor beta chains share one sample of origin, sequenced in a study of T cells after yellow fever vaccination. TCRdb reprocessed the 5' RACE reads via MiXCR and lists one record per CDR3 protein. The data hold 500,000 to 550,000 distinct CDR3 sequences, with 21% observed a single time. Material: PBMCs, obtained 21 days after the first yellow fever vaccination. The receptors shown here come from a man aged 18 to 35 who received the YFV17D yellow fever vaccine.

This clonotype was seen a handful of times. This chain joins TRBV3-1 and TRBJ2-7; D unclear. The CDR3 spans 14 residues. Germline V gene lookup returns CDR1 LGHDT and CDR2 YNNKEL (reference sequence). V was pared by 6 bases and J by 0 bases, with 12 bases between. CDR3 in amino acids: CASSRTLTSYEQYV. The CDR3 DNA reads TGTGCCAGCAGTCGCACCTTAACCTCCTACGAGCAGTACGTC.

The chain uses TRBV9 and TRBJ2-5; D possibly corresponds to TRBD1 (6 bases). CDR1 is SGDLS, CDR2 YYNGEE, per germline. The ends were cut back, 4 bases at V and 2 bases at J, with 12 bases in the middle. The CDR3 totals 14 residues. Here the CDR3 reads CASSPGQKQETQYF. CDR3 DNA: TGTGCCAGCAGCCCCGGACAGAAACAAGAGACCCAGTACTTC.

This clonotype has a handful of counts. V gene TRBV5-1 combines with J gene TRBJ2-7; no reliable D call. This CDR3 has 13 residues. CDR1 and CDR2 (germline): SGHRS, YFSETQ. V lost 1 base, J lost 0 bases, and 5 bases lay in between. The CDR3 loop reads CASSLPPSYEQYF. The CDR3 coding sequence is TGCGCCAGCAGCTTGCCCCCCTCCTACGAGCAGTACTTC.

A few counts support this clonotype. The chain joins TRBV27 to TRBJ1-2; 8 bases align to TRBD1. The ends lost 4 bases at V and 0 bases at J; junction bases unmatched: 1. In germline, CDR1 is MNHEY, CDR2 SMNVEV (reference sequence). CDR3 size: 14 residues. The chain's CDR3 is CASSSDRANYGYTF. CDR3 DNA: TGTGCCAGCAGTTCGGACAGGGCTAACTATGGCTACACCTTC.

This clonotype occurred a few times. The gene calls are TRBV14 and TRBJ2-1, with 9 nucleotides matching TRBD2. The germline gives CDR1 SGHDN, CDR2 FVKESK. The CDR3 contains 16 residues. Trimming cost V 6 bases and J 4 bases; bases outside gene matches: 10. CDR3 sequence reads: CASRPRGGAIYNEQFF. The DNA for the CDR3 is TGTGCCAGCAGACCCCGCGGGGGGGCTATTTACAATGAGCAGTTCTTC.

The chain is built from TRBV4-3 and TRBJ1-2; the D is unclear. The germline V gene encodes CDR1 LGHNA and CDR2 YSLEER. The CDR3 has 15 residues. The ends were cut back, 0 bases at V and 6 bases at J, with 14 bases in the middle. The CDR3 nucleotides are TGCGCCAGCAGCCAAGAAGAGACCTTTTGGGATGGCTACACCTTC. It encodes CASSQEETFWDGYTF.

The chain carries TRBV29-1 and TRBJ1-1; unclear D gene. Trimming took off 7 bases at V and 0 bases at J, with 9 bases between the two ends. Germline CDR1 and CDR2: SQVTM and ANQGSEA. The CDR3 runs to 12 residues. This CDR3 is CSGRNMNTEAFF. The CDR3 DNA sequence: TGCAGCGGGAGGAACATGAACACTGAAGCTTTCTTT.

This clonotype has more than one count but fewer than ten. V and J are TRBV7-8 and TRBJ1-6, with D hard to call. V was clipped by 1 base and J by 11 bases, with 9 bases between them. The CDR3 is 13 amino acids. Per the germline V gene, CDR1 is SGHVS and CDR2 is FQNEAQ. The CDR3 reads CASSLGRETPLHF. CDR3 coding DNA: TGTGCCAGCAGCTTAGGGAGGGAGACACCCCTCCACTTT.

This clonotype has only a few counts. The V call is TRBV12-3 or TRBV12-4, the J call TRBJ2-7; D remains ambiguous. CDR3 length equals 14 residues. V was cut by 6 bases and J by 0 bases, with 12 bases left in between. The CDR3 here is CASSPSWVSYEQYF. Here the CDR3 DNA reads TGTGCCAGCAGCCCTAGTTGGGTCTCCTACGAGCAGTACTTC.

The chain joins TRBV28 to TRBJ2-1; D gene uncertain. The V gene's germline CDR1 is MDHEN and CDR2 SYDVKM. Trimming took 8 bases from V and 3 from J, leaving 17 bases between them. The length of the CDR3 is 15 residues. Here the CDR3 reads CASGLTFTNYNEQFF. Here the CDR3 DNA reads TGTGCCAGCGGATTGACCTTCACCAACTACAATGAGCAGTTCTTC.

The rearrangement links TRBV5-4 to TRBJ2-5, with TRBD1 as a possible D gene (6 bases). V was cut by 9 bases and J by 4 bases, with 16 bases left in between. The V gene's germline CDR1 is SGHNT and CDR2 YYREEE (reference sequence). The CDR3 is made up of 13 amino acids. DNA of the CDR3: TGTGCCACGGGGACCCAAGGGGGAGAGACCCAGTACTTC. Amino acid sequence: CATGTQGGETQYF.

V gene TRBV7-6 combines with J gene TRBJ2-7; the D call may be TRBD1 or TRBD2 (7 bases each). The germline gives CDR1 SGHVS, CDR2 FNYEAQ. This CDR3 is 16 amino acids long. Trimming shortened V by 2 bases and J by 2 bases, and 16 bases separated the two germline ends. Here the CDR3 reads CASSLSPGGGPYEQYV. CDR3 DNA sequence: TGTGCCAGCAGCTTAAGTCCAGGGGGGGGCCCCTACGAGCAGTACGTC.

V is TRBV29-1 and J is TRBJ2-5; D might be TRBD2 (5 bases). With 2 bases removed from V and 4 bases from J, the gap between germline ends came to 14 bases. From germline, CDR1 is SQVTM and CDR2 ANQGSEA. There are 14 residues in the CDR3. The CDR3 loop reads CSVEIRGFGETQYF. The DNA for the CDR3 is TGCAGCGTTGAAATACGCGGGTTCGGAGAGACCCAGTACTTC.

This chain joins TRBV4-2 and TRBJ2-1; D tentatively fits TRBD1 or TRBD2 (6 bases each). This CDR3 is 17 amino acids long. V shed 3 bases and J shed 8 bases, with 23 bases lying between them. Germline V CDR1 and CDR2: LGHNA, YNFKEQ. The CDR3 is CASSQPLRGAFADEQFF. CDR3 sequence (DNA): TGTGCCAGCAGCCAGCCCCTTAGGGGGGCCTTCGCGGATGAGCAGTTCTTC.

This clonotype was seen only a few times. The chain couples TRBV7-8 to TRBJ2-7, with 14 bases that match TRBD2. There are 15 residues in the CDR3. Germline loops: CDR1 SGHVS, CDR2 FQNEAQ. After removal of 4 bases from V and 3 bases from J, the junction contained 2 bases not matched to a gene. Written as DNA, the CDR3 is TGTGCCAGCAGCTGGACTAGCGGGGGGATCTACGAGCAGTACGTC. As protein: CASSWTSGGIYEQYV.

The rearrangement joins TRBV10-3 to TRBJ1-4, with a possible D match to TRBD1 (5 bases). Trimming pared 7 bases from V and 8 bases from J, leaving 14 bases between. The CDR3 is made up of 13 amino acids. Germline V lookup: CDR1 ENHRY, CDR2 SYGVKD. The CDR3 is CAIKGNPGEKLFF. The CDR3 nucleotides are TGTGCCATCAAGGGGAATCCAGGCGAAAAACTGTTTTTT.

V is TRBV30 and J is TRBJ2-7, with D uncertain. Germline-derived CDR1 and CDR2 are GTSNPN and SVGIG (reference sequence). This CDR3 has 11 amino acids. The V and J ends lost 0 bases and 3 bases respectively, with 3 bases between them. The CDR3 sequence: CAWSVYYEQYF. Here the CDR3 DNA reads TGTGCCTGGAGTGTATACTACGAGCAGTACTTC.

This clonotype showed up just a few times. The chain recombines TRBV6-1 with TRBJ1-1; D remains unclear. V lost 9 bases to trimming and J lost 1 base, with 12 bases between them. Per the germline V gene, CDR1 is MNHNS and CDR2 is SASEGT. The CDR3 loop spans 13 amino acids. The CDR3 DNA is TGTGCCAGTTTGCGGTGGCAGAACACTGAAGCTTTCTTT. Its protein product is CASLRWQNTEAFF.

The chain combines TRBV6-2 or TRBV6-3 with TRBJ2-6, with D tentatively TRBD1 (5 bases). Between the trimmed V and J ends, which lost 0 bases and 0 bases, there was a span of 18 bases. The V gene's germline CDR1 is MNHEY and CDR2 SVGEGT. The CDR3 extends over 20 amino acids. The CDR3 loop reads CASSYSLPTGHLSGANVLTF. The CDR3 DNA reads TGTGCCAGCAGTTACTCCCTCCCAACAGGTCACCTCTCTGGGGCCAACGTCCTGACTTTC.

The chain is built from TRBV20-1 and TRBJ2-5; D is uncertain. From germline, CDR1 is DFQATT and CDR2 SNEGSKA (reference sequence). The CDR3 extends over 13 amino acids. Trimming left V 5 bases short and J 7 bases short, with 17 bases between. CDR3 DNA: TGCAGTGCTCTCCTGGTAGTTCCCGGGACCCAGTACTTC. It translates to CSALLVVPGTQYF.